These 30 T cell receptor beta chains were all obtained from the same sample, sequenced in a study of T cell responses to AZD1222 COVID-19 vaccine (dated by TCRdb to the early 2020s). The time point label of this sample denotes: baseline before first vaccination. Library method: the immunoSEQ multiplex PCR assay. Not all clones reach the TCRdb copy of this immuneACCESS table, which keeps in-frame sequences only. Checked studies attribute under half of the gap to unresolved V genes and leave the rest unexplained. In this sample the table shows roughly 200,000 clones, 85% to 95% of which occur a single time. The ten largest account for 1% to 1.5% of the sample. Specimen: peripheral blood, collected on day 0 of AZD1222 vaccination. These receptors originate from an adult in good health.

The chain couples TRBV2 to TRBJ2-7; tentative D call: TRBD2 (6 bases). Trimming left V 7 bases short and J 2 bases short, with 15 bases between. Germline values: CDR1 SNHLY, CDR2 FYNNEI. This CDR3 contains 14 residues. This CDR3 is CASKVGGDPYEQYF. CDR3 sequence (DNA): TGTGCCAGCAAGGTAGGAGGGGACCCCTACGAGCAGTACTTC.

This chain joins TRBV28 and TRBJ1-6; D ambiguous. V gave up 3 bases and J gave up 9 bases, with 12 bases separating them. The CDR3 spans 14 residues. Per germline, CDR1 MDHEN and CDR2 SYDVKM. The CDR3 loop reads CASSLPQVASPLHF. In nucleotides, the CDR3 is TGTGCCAGCAGTTTGCCCCAGGTGGCTTCACCCCTCCACTTT.

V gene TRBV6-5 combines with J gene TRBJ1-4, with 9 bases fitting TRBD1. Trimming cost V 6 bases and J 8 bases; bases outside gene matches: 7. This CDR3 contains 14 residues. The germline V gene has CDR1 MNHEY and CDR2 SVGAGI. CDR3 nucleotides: TGTGCCAGCAGAATGGACAGGGGAGGGGAAAAACTGTTTTTT. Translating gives CASRMDRGGEKLFF.

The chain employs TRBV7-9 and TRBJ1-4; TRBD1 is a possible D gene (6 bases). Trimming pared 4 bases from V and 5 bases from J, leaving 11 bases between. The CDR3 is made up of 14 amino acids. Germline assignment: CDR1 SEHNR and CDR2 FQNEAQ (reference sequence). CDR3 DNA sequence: TGTGCCAGCAGCTCGGGACACCAAAATGAAAAACTGTTTTTT. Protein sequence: CASSSGHQNEKLFF.

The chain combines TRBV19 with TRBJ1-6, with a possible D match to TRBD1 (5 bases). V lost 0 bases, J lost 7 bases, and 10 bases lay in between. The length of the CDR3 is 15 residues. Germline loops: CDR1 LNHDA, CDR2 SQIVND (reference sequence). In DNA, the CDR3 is TGTGCCAGTAGTATAGAGGCAGGGTTCAATTCACCCCTCCACTTT. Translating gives CASSIEAGFNSPLHF.

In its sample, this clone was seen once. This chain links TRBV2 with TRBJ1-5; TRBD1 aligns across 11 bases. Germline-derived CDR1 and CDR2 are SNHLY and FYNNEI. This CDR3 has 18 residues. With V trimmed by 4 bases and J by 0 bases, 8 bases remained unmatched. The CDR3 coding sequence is TGTGCCAGCAGTGGATTGGACAGGGGGCAATCTAGCAATCAGCCCCAGCATTTT. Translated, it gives CASSGLDRGQSSNQPQHF.

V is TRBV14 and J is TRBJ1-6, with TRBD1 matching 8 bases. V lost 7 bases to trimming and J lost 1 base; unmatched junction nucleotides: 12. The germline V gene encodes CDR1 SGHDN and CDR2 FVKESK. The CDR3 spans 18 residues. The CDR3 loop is CASTQGQASESYNSPLHF. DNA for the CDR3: TGTGCCAGCACCCAGGGACAGGCATCTGAATCCTATAATTCACCCCTCCACTTT.

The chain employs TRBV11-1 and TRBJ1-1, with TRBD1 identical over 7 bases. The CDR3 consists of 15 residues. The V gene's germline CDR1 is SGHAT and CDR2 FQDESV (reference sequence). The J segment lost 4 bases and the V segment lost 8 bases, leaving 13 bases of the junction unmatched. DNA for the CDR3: TGTGCCAGCCGAAAGGGTGAGGGGGCAGTCACTGAAGCTTTCTTT. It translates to CASRKGEGAVTEAFF.

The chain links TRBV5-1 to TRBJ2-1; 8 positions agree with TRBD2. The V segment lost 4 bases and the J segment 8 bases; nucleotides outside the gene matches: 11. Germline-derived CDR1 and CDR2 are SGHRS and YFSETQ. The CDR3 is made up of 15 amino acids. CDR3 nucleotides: TGCGCCAGCAGCCCGGGGCGGGGGGAGATCGATGAGCAGTTCTTC. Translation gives CASSPGRGEIDEQFF. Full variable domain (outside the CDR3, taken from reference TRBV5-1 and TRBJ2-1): KAGVTQTPRYLIKTRGQQVTLSCSPISGHRSVSWYQQTPGQGLQFLFEYFSETQRNKGNFPGRFSGRQFSNSRSEMNVSTLELGDSALYLCASSPGRGEIDEQFFGPGTRLTVL.

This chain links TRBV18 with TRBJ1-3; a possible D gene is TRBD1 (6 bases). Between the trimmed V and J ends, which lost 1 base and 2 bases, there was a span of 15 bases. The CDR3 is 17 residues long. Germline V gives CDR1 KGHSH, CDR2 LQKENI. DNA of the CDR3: TGTGCCAGCTCACCACTAGCTCGGACAGAAACTGGAAACACCATATATTTT. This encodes CASSPLARTETGNTIYF.

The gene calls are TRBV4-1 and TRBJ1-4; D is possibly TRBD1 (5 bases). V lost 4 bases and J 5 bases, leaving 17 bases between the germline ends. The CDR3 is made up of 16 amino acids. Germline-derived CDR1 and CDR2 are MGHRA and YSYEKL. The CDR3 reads CASSPGMGQGNEKLFF. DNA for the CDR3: TGCGCCAGCAGCCCGGGGATGGGGCAAGGGAATGAAAAACTGTTTTTT.

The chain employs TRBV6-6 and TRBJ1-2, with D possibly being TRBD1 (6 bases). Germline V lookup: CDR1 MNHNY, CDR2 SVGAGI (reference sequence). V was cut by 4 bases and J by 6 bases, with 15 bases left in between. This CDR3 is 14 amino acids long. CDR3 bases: TGTGCCAGCAGTTCGCCAGACAGGTCCCATGGCTACACCTTC. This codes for CASSSPDRSHGYTF.

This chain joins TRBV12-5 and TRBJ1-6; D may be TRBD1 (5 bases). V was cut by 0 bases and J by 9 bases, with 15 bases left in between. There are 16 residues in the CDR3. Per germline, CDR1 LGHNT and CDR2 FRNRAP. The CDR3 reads CASGLVRPGWVSPLHF. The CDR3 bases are TGTGCTAGTGGTTTGGTACGTCCAGGGTGGGTTTCACCCCTCCACTTT.

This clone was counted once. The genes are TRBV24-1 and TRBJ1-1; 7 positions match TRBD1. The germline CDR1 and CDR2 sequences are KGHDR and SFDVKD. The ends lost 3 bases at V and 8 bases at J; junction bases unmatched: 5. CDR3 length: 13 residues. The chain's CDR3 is CATSDLQQGEAFF. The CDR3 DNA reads TGTGCCACCAGTGATCTACAACAGGGGGAAGCTTTCTTT.

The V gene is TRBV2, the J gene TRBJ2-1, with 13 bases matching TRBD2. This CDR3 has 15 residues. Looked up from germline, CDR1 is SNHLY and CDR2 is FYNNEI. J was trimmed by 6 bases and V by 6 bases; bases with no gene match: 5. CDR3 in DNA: TGTGCCAGCAGGGAAACTAGCGGGGGGGCCAATGAGCAGTTCTTC. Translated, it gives CASRETSGGANEQFF.

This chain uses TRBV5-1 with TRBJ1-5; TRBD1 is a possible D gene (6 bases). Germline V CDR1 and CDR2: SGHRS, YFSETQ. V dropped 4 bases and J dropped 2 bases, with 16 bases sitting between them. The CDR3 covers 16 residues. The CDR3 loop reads CASSPQGPGGNQPQHF. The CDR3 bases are TGCGCCAGCAGCCCACAGGGACCTGGGGGCAATCAGCCCCAGCATTTT.

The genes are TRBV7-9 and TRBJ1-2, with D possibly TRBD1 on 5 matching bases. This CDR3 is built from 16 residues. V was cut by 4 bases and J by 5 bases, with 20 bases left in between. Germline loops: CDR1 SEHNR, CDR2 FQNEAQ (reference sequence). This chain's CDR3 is CASSSGPGVETYGYTF. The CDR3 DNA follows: TGTGCCAGCAGCTCGGGACCGGGTGTTGAGACATATGGCTACACCTTC.

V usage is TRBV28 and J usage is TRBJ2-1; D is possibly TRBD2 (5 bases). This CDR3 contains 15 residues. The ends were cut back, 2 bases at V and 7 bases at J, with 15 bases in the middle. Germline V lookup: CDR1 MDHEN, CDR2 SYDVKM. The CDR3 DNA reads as TGTGCCAGCAGTTTAATCCCCCCAAGGAGGAATGAGCAGTTCTTC. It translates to CASSLIPPRRNEQFF.

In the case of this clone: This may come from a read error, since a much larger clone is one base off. The CDR3 region is CASSSGETQYF. In nucleotides, the CDR3 is TGTGCCAGCAGCTCGGGGGAGACCCAGTACTTC. The J gene is TRBJ2-5, the V gene TRBV11-2; D is perhaps TRBD2 (5 bases). V was trimmed by 4 bases and J by 5 bases, leaving 5 bases between them. From germline, CDR1 is SGHAT and CDR2 FQNNGV. The CDR3 is made up of 11 amino acids.

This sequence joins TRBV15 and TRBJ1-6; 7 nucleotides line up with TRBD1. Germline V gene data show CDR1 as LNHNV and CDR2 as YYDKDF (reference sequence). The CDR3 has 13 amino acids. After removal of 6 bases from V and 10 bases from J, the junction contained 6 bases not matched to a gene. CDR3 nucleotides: TGTGCCACCAGTCTTGTGACAGGGTCACCCCTCCACTTT. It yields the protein CATSLVTGSPLHF.

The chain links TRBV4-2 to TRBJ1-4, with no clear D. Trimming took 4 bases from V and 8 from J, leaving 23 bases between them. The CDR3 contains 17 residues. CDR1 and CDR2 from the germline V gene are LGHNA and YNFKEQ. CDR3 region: CASSLHTKGRFDEKLFF. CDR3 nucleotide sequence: TGTGCCAGCAGCCTCCACACCAAAGGCAGGTTTGACGAAAAACTGTTTTTT.

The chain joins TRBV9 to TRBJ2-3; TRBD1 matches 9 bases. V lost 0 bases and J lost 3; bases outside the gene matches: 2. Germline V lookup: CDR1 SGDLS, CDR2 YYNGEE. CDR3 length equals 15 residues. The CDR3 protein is CASSVDRGLTDTQYF. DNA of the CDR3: TGTGCCAGCAGCGTAGACAGGGGGCTGACAGATACGCAGTATTTT.

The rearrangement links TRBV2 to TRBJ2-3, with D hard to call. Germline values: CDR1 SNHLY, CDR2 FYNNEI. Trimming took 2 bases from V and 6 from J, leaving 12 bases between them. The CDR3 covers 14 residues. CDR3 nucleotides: TGTGCCAGCAGTGAAAGCCTAGTGTTGGATACGCAGTATTTT. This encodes CASSESLVLDTQYF.

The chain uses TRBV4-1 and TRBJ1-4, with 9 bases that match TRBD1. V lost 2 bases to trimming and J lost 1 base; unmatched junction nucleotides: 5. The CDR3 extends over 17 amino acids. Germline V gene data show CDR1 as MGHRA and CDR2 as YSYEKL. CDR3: CASSQRTGEGTNEKLFF. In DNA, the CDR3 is TGCGCCAGCAGCCAACGGACAGGGGAGGGAACTAATGAAAAACTGTTTTTT.

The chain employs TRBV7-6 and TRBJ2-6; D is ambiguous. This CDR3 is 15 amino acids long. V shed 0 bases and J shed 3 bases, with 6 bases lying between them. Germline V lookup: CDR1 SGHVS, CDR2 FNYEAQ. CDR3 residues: CASSLASFGANVLTF. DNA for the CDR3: TGTGCCAGCAGCTTAGCGAGTTTTGGGGCCAACGTCCTGACTTTC.

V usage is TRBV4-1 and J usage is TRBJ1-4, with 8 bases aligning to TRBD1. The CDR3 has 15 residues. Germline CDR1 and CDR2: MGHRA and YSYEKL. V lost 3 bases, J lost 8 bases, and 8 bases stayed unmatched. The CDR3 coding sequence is TGCGCCAGCAGCCACCTGGGACAGGAAGGAGAAAAACTGTTTTTT. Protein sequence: CASSHLGQEGEKLFF.

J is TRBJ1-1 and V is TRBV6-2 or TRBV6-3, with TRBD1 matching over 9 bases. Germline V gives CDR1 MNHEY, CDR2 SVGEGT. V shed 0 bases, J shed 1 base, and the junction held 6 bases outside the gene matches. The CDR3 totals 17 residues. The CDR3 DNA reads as TGTGCCAGCAGTTACTCGCCGGGACAGGGACCGAACACTGAAGCTTTCTTT. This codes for CASSYSPGQGPNTEAFF.

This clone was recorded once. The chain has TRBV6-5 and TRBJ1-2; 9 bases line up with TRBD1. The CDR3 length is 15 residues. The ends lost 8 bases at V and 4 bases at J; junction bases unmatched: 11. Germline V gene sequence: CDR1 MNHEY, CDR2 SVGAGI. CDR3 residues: CASRDRAYHGYGYTF. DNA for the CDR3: TGTGCCAGCCGGGACAGGGCGTACCACGGCTATGGCTACACCTTC.

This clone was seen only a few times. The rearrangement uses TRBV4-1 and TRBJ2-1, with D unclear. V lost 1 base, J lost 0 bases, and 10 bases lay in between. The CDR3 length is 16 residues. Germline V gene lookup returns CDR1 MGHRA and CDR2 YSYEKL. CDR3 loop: CASSQANLISYNEQFF. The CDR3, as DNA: TGCGCCAGCAGCCAAGCGAACCTCATCTCCTACAATGAGCAGTTCTTC.

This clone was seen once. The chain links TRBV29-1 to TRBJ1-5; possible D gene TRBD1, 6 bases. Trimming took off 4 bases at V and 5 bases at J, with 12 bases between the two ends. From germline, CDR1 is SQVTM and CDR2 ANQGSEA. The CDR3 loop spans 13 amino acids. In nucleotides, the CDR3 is TGCAGCGTTGTTGGGGGGCTGGATCAGCCCCAGCATTTT. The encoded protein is CSVVGGLDQPQHF.